These 25 T cell receptor beta chains were all obtained from the same sample, sequenced in a study of CD8 T cells in Susac syndrome. Reverse transcription of roughly 0.5 to 1 ug RNA was performed with random hexamers. Via MiXCR, TCRdb re-called the immunoSEQ multiplex PCR reads, giving one row per CDR3 protein. The table has about 100,000 distinct CDR3 sequences, about 95% seen once. The specimen sequenced was CD8+ T cells from PBMCs. These receptors were obtained from a human donor with Susac syndrome.

V and J are TRBV7-6 and TRBJ1-4; D is unclear. Germline-derived CDR1 and CDR2 are SGHVS and FNYEAQ. This CDR3 has 14 residues. V dropped 5 bases and J dropped 6 bases, with 13 bases sitting between them. CDR3 in amino acids: CASSPFGRDEKLFF. The CDR3 nucleotides are TGTGCCAGCAGCCCTTTTGGGAGGGATGAAAAACTGTTTTTT.

This clonotype has just one count. This chain joins TRBV9 and TRBJ1-5; no firm D call. The V end lost 0 bases, the J end lost 6 bases, and 10 bases lay between the germline ends. The germline V gene has CDR1 SGDLS and CDR2 YYNGEE. This CDR3 has 14 amino acids. The CDR3 is CASSVGGVGQPQHF. For the CDR3, the DNA is TGTGCCAGCAGCGTAGGTGGCGTTGGTCAGCCCCAGCATTTT.

This clonotype came up once. The chain links TRBV14 to TRBJ1-1; D unclear. V dropped 0 bases and J dropped 1 base, with 6 bases sitting between them. This CDR3 has 14 amino acids. Germline V gene lookup returns CDR1 SGHDN and CDR2 FVKESK. The CDR3 DNA follows: TGTGCCAGCAGCCAAGAGACACCGAACACTGAAGCTTTCTTT. This codes for CASSQETPNTEAFF.

The chain recombines TRBV3-1 with TRBJ2-5, with D possibly TRBD2 on 6 matching bases. CDR3 length: 15 amino acids. V was pared by 1 base and J by 2 bases, with 11 bases between. Germline V gene sequence: CDR1 LGHDT, CDR2 YNNKEL (reference sequence). The CDR3 nucleotides read TGTGCCAGCAGCCAAGCCAGGGACTCACAAGAGACCCAGTACTTC. This translates into CASSQARDSQETQYF.

The rearrangement joins TRBV9 to TRBJ2-1, with D perhaps assigned TRBD1 or TRBD2 (5 bases each). Trimming left V 3 bases short and J 6 bases short, with 7 bases between. The CDR3 length is 12 residues. From germline, CDR1 is SGDLS and CDR2 YYNGEE. The CDR3 is CASSAGANEQFF. The CDR3 bases are TGTGCCAGCAGCGCCGGGGCCAATGAGCAGTTCTTC.

The chain employs TRBV20-1 and TRBJ1-2; D ambiguous. The CDR3 has 15 amino acids. The V end lost 0 bases, the J end lost 5 bases, and 16 bases lay between the germline ends. CDR1 and CDR2 (germline): DFQATT, SNEGSKA (reference sequence). The CDR3 is CSARDAAPRGYGYTF. The CDR3, as DNA: TGCAGTGCTAGAGATGCGGCCCCGAGAGGGTATGGCTACACCTTC.

This rearrangement joins TRBV29-1 to TRBJ1-3; D gene unclear. CDR3 length: 15 residues. V was pared by 3 bases and J by 5 bases, with 17 bases between. The germline CDR1 and CDR2 sequences are SQVTM and ANQGSEA. The CDR3 DNA sequence: TGCAGCGTTGAGGAGGAACTACTCAACCGAAACACCATATATTTT. Residues: CSVEEELLNRNTIYF.

This rearrangement joins TRBV15 to TRBJ1-2, with D perhaps matching TRBD1 (6 bases). Germline-derived CDR1 and CDR2 are LNHNV and YYDKDF (reference sequence). The CDR3 length is 13 residues. V was pared by 5 bases and J by 8 bases, with 15 bases between. The CDR3 DNA is TGTGCCACCAGCCTCGACGAGCAGGGGGGCTACACCTTC. This gives the protein CATSLDEQGGYTF.

The gene calls are TRBV29-1 and TRBJ1-1; possibly TRBD1 for D (6 bases). The CDR3 covers 13 residues. In germline, CDR1 is SQVTM, CDR2 ANQGSEA. V dropped 3 bases and J dropped 5 bases, with 13 bases sitting between them. CDR3 amino acids: CSVDGGASTEAFF. The DNA of the CDR3 is TGCAGCGTTGATGGGGGCGCGAGTACTGAAGCTTTCTTT. The full variable domain, in which reference TRBV29-1 and TRBJ1-1 provide the parts outside the CDR3, is SAVISQKPSRDICQRGTSLTIQCQVDSQVTMMFWYRQQPGQSLTLIATANQGSEATYESGFVIDKFPISRPNLTFSTLTVSNMSPEDSSIYLCSVDGGASTEAFFGQGTRLTVV.

This chain uses TRBV14 with TRBJ2-1; tentatively, D is TRBD2 (5 bases). V lost 4 bases and J lost 8, with 18 bases in between. This CDR3 has 15 residues. CDR1 is SGHDN and CDR2 is FVKESK in the germline V gene. The CDR3 nucleotides read TGTGCCAGCAGCCCACTCGGACCACCCGGGGATGAGCAGTTCTTC. Residues: CASSPLGPPGDEQFF.

This chain links TRBV12-3 or TRBV12-4 with TRBJ2-1; 8 bases fit TRBD2. The junction had 10 bases not matched to a gene; V was cut back by 5 bases and J by 16 bases. The CDR3 has 12 amino acids. The CDR3 DNA reads TGTGCCAGCAGTCCCGGGGGGGGCCCATCCTTCTTC. Amino acids: CASSPGGGPSFF.

The gene calls are TRBV20-1 and TRBJ2-7, with D perhaps TRBD2 (6 bases). The CDR3 contains 13 residues. CDR1 and CDR2 from the germline V gene are DFQATT and SNEGSKA (reference sequence). The V and J ends lost 2 bases and 3 bases respectively, with 11 bases between them. CDR3 protein: CSARWQGGYEQYF. The CDR3 bases are TGCAGTGCTAGATGGCAGGGAGGCTACGAGCAGTACTTC.

This clonotype was detected only once. The V call is TRBV3-1, the J call TRBJ1-6; 8 positions agree with TRBD1. This CDR3 has 17 residues. Per germline, CDR1 LGHDT and CDR2 YNNKEL (reference sequence). The V and J ends lost 1 base and 3 bases, in that order; junction bases with no gene match: 5. The CDR3 protein is CASSQAPGQVYNSPLHF. DNA for the CDR3: TGTGCCAGCAGCCAAGCCCCGGGACAGGTCTATAATTCACCCCTCCACTTT.

This chain connects TRBV7-2 to TRBJ2-3, with D unclear. Between the trimmed V and J ends, which lost 5 bases and 5 bases, there was a span of 14 bases. Germline assignment: CDR1 SGHTA and CDR2 FQGNSA. This CDR3 comprises 14 residues. CDR3 nucleotides: TGTGCCAGCAGCCTTGGCCGGGTGGGAGATACGCAGTATTTT. This encodes CASSLGRVGDTQYF.

The gene calls are TRBV12-3 or TRBV12-4 and TRBJ2-1; no clear D. V gave up 5 bases and J gave up 0 bases, with 14 bases separating them. This CDR3 is 16 amino acids long. The DNA of the CDR3 is TGTGCCAGCAGTGCATGGGCCGAGTCCTCCTACAATGAGCAGTTCTTC. Amino acid sequence: CASSAWAESSYNEQFF.

The chain links TRBV19 to TRBJ2-1; TRBD2 aligns across 8 bases. The V gene's germline CDR1 is LNHDA and CDR2 SQIVND (reference sequence). V was pared by 7 bases and J by 9 bases, with 14 bases of the junction left unmatched. The CDR3 is made up of 15 amino acids. CDR3 DNA sequence: TGTGCCAGTAAGTGGGCGGGGGGCCTCGATAGTGAGCAGTTCTTC. It yields the protein CASKWAGGLDSEQFF. Variable domain in full (rest from reference TRBV19 and TRBJ2-1): DGGITQSPKYLFRKEGQNVTLSCEQNLNHDAMYWYRQDPGQGLRLIYYSQIVNDFQKGDIAEGYSVSREKKESFPLTVTSAQKNPTAFYLCASKWAGGLDSEQFFGPGTRLTVL.

The V gene is TRBV20-1, the J gene TRBJ2-1; D not resolved. The CDR3 spans 12 residues. Germline V gene lookup returns CDR1 DFQATT and CDR2 SNEGSKA (reference sequence). V gave up 6 bases and J gave up 5 bases, with 11 bases separating them. CDR3 in DNA: TGCAGTGCCATCTCGTGGGACAATGAGCAGTTCTTC. Protein: CSAISWDNEQFF.

This chain uses TRBV27 with TRBJ1-1, with D uncertain. The V end lost 0 bases, the J end lost 3 bases, and 17 bases lay between the germline ends. CDR1 is MNHEY, CDR2 SMNVEV, per germline (reference sequence). The length of the CDR3 is 17 residues. The CDR3 DNA reads TGTGCCAGCAGTTTATCCCGCAGTGGGATTAGGGACACTGAAGCTTTCTTT. It encodes CASSLSRSGIRDTEAFF.

V and J are TRBV29-1 and TRBJ1-1; D not resolved. Germline V gene data show CDR1 as SQVTM and CDR2 as ANQGSEA. The CDR3 length is 12 residues. Trimming shortened V by 7 bases and J by 1 base, and 10 bases separated the two germline ends. The CDR3 loop is CSGIRANTEAFF. The CDR3 nucleotides are TGCAGCGGTATTAGGGCGAACACTGAAGCTTTCTTT.

V usage is TRBV18 and J usage is TRBJ2-7; D uncertain. The CDR3 spans 14 residues. Germline V lookup: CDR1 KGHSH, CDR2 LQKENI. Trimming removed 3 bases at V and 3 bases at J, with 12 bases between. CDR3 amino acids: CASSPTGYYYEQYF. Here the CDR3 DNA reads TGTGCCAGCTCACCCACCGGTTACTACTACGAGCAGTACTTC.

The chain employs TRBV6-5 and TRBJ2-1; D remains unclear. Germline V gives CDR1 MNHEY, CDR2 SVGAGI. CDR3 length: 14 residues. V lost 2 bases and J lost 5, with 10 bases in between. The CDR3 DNA is TGTGCCAGCAGTTACCGTCGGAACCACAATGAGCAGTTCTTC. Translated, it gives CASSYRRNHNEQFF.

This sequence joins TRBV24-1 and TRBJ2-5; TRBD1 is a possible D gene (6 bases). This CDR3 is 13 amino acids long. Germline CDR1 is KGHDR and CDR2 is SFDVKD. Trimming removed 3 bases from V and 2 bases from J, with 6 bases in between. The CDR3, as DNA: TGTGCCACCAGTGATGGACAGCAAGAGACCCAGTACTTC. It codes for CATSDGQQETQYF.

The CDR3 bases are TGTGCCAGCAGTTTGCAGACAGGGTACAATGAGCAGTTCTTC. The encoded protein is CASSLQTGYNEQFF. This chain connects TRBV13 to TRBJ2-1; 7 nucleotides match TRBD1. After removal of 6 bases from V and 4 bases from J, the junction contained 6 bases not matched to a gene. The CDR3 is 14 residues long. CDR1 is PRHDT and CDR2 is FYEKMQ in the germline V gene (reference sequence).

The chain couples TRBV29-1 to TRBJ2-5, with TRBD2 as a possible D gene (5 bases). Germline values: CDR1 SQVTM, CDR2 ANQGSEA. This CDR3 spans 11 amino acids. V lost 7 bases and J lost 4, with 10 bases in between. CDR3 in amino acids: CSAGEGETQYF. For the CDR3, the DNA is TGCAGCGCAGGAGAGGGAGAGACCCAGTACTTC. The full variable domain, in which reference TRBV29-1 and TRBJ2-5 provide the parts outside the CDR3, is SAVISQKPSRDICQRGTSLTIQCQVDSQVTMMFWYRQQPGQSLTLIATANQGSEATYESGFVIDKFPISRPNLTFSTLTVSNMSPEDSSIYLCSAGEGETQYFGPGTRLLVL.

Concerning this clonotype: The junction shows a germline mismatch at one end, possibly a read error. This chain connects TRBV29-1 to TRBJ1-1; D not resolved. The CDR3 totals 11 residues. Germline V lookup: CDR1 SQVTM, CDR2 ANQGSEA. This CDR3 reads CSGELNTEAFF. DNA of the CDR3: TGCAGCGGTGAATTGAACACTGAAGCTTTCTTT.